This T cell receptor beta chain is from a study of a mutant IDH1 vaccine in newly diagnosed glioma. Overall study: Among treated patients, 62.5% were male and around 40% female, and mean age was about 40 years. Study results and caveats: Changes to the top peripheral T cell clonotypes appeared unrelated to pseudoprogression.

Here immunoSEQ multiplex PCR was the method, and the copy in TCRdb shows in-frame clones only, minus some. Among 80,000 to 100,000 clones listed, roughly 77% were seen once. The V gene's germline CDR1 is DFQATT and CDR2 SNEGSKA (reference sequence). V lost 3 bases to trimming and J lost 3 bases, with 6 bases between them. CDR3 size: 11 residues. In the case of this clone: Its antigen is unidentified.

Time point described: baseline, week 1 (first vaccination visit). Treatment denoted: pre-vaccination baseline after standard-of-care therapy. This sequence originates from a man in his forties with glioma. The chain combines TRBV20-1 with TRBJ2-7, with D maybe TRBD1 (6 bases). The specimen comprised PBMCs, sampled from a glioma patient treated with radiotherapy, temozolomide or both. Here the CDR3 reads CSARDSYEQYF. The CDR3 DNA is TGCAGTGCTAGGGACAGCTACGAGCAGTACTTC.